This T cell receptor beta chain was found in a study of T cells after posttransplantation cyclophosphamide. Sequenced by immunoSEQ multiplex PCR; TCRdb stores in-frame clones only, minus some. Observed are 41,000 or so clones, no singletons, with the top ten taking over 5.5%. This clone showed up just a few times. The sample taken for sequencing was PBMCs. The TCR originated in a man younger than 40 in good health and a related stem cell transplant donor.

The CDR3 DNA follows: TGCGCCAGCCACGAGGGGGGGGCCCAAGAGACCCAGTACTTC. Protein: CASHEGGAQETQYF. This rearrangement joins TRBV5-1 to TRBJ2-5; a possible D gene is TRBD2 (7 bases). CDR1 is SGHRS, CDR2 YFSETQ, per germline. V shed 7 bases and J shed 1 base, with 14 bases lying between them. This CDR3 comprises 14 residues.